The TCR beta chain described here comes from a study of tumor and adjacent non-tumor tissue in lung cancer. The library came from three nested PCR rounds adapted from ARM-PCR protocols. TCRdb reprocessed the multiplex PCR reads with MiXCR, giving one entry per CDR3 protein. In the table there are 200,000 or so distinct CDR3 sequences, about 71% of which are singletons. This clonotype has more than one count but fewer than ten. There are 14 residues in the CDR3. V gave up 6 bases and J gave up 0 bases, with 8 bases separating them. RNA was extracted from bulk tissue without any cell sorting. The chain is built from TRBV12-3 or TRBV12-4 and TRBJ2-2; tentative D call: TRBD1 (5 bases). This clonotype originated in a man aged 55 to 70 with non-small cell lung cancer. Sequenced input: lung tumor tissue. CDR3 sequence reads: CASSRVANTGELFF. CDR3 in DNA: TGTGCCAGCAGCAGGGTAGCGAACACCGGGGAGCTGTTTTTT.